This T cell receptor (beta chain) was sequenced in a study of regulatory T cells in long-lasting Graves disease (dated by TCRdb to the early 2020s). In the study overall: In the newly diagnosed Graves' disease group, patients had been taking antithyroid drugs for less than 3 months. Patients with persistent Graves' disease were compared with patients with newly diagnosed Graves' disease using TCR sequencing and RNA sequencing of peripheral blood. The study took place in China and was registered as a clinical trial. A total of around 35 samples underwent TCR sequencing: about 13 from persistent and about 20 from newly diagnosed Graves' disease patients.

V is shortened by 0 bases, J by 2 bases, and the region joining them spans 10 bases. The germline V gene encodes CDR1 MNHNS and CDR2 SASEGT. CDR3 length: 15 amino acids, cysteine to phenylalanine. Only the CDR3 part of the read is kept: 45 bases, read in frame from the first base. The time point label, read with the paper, signifies: newly diagnosed GD, antithyroid drugs for less than 3 months. RNA was extracted from PBMCs in TRIzol for both TCR sequencing and RNA sequencing. The diagnosis of Graves' disease followed American Thyroid Association guidelines. The patients came from an endocrinology department in Xi'an, China. Each patient gave roughly 8.4 milliliters of peripheral blood, collected in an EDTA anticoagulant tube. Ficoll Paque Plus density gradient separation was used to isolate PBMCs, and no additional T cell sorting was done. An Agilent 2100 Bioanalyzer and agarose gel were used to check RNA quality, and a NanoDrop 2000 was used to measure RNA concentration.

This clonotype was recorded many times. There is no known antigen for this receptor. Base qualities are not recorded, but no much larger clone differs from it by a single base. Broader findings and caveats from the paper: TRBV28, TRBJ1-2 and TRBJ2-5 were preferentially used in persistent disease, while TRBV20-1 and TRBJ2-1 were favored in newly diagnosed disease. Compared with newly diagnosed patients, persistent Graves' disease patients had lower TCR Shannon entropy and fewer highly expanded clones, which suggests clonal expansion. The study examined only peripheral blood because the primary lesion, thyroid tissue, could not be accessed. Only the TCR beta chain was sequenced and analyzed. More public clonotypes were shared among persistent patients (fewer than 3,000) than among newly diagnosed patients (966). The authors noted that the small sample size was a limitation that may lower accuracy.

To prepare the library, multiplex PCR was applied. TCRdb records Illumina HiSeq 4000 as the sequencer. CDR3 regions were amplified by Arm-PCR with iRepertoire HTBI primers to construct TCR beta libraries. Before sequencing, the PCR products underwent gel purification. The published analysis was carried out like this. Gene usage analysis of CDR3 amino acid clonotypes used the approximately 56 TRBV and 11 to 15 TRBJ segments found across samples. Filtered high-quality paired reads were merged into contigs using COPE and FqMerger. BLAST was used to align contigs to the IMGT TRBV, TRBD and TRBJ reference genes, and CDR3 was defined following IMGT. Any clonotype with a frequency above 0.1% was counted as a highly expanded clone. Repertoire diversity was measured by Shannon entropy, and V-J evenness by the Gini coefficient. Clonotypes shared by more than one individual were considered public. Starting from the raw public reads, TCRdb applied fastp trimming at Q25, assembled clones with MiXCR and retained in-frame beta chains. Rows with one shared CDR3 protein collapse into an entry with the most common genes and DNA. TCRdb, rather than the study authors, made the V and J calls. The table for this sample lists fewer than 350,000 distinct CDR3 sequences; 15% to 20% of them were counted only once. Of the sample, 35% to 45% falls within the top ten clones.

The sequences come from peripheral blood mononuclear cells (PBMCs), collected at new diagnosis, from a patient treated with antithyroid drugs. The clonotype was recovered from a female donor with Graves disease. This chain is built from TRBV6-1 and TRBJ1-1; D gene: possibly TRBD1, on 5 matching bases. The sequenced DNA: TGTGCCAGCAGTGAAGCGTCGGGGGGAAACACTGAAGCTTTCTTT. The encoded protein is CASSEASGGNTEAFF.